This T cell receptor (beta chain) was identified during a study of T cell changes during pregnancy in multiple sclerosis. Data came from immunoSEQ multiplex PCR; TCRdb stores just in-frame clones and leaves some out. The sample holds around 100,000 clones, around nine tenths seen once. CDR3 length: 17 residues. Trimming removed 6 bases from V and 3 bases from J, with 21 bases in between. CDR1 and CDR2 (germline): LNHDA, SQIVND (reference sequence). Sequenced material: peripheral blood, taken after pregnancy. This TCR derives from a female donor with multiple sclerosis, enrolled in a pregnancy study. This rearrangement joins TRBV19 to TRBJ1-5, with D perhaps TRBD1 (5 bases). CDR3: CASSLSPQGGNNQPQHF. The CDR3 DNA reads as TGTGCCAGTAGCCTATCCCCGCAGGGTGGGAACAATCAGCCCCAGCATTTT.